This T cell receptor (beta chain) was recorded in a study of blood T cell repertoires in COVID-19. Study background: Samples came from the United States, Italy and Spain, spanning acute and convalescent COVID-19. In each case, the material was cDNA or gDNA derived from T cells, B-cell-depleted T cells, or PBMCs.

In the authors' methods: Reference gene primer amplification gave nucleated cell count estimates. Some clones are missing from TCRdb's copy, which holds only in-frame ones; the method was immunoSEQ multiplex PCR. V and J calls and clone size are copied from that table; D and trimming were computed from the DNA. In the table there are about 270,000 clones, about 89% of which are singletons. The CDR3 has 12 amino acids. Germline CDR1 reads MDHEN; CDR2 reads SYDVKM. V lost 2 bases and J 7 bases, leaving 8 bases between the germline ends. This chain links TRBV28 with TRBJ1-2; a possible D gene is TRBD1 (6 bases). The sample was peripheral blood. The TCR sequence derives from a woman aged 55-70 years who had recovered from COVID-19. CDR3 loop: CASSLQTGGYTF. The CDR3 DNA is TGTGCCAGCAGTTTACAGACAGGTGGCTACACCTTC.